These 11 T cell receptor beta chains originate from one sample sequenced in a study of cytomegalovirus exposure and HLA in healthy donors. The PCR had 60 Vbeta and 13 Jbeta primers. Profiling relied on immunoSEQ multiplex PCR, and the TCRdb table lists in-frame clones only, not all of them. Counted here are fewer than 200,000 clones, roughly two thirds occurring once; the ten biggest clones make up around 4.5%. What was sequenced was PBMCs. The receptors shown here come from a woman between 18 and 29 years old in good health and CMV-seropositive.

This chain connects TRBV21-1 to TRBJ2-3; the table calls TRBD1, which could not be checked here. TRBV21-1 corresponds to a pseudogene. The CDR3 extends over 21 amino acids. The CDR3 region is CASSKVGDREEHLTRTDTQYF. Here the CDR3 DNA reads TGTGCCAGCAGCAAAGTGGGGGACAGGGAGGAACATCTCACCCGCACAGATACGCAGTATTTT.

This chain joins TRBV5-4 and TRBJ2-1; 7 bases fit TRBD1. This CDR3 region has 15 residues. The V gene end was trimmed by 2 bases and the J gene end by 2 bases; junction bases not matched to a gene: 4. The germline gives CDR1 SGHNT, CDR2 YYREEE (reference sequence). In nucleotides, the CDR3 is TGTGCCAGCAGCTTAGACAGGGCAACCTACAATGAGCAGTTCTTC. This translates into CASSLDRATYNEQFF. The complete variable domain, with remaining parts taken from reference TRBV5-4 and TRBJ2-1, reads ETGVTQSPTHLIKTRGQQVTLRCSSQSGHNTVSWYQQALGQGPQFIFQYYREEENGRGNFPPRFSGLQFPNYSSELNVNALELDDSALYLCASSLDRATYNEQFFGPGTRLTVL.

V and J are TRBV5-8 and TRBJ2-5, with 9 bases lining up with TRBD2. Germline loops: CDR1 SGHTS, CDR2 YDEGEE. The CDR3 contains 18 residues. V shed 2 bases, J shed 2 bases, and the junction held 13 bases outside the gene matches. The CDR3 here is CASSFGGTAGGQQETQYF. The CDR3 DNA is TGTGCCAGCAGCTTTGGCGGTACAGCGGGGGGCCAACAAGAGACCCAGTACTTC.

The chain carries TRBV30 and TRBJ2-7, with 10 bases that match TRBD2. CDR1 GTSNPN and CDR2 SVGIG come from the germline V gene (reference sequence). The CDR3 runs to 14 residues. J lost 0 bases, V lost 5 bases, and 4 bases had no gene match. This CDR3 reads CAWVSGGYSYEQYF. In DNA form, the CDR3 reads TGTGCCTGGGTTAGCGGGGGGTACTCCTACGAGCAGTACTTC.

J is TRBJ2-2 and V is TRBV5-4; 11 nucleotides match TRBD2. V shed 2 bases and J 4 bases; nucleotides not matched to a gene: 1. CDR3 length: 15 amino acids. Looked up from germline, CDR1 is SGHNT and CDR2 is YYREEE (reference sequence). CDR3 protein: CASSFGLAGTGELFF. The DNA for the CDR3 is TGTGCCAGCAGCTTCGGACTAGCGGGCACCGGGGAGCTGTTTTTT.

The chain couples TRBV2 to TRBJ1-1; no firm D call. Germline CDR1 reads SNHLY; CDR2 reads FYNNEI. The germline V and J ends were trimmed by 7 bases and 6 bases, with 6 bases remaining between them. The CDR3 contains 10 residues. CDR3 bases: TGTGCCAGCACGTCGGCTGAAGCTTTCTTT. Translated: CASTSAEAFF. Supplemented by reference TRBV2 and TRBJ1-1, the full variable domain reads EPEVTQTPSHQVTQMGQEVILRCVPISNHLYFYWYRQILGQKVEFLVSFYNNEISEKSEIFDDQFSVERPDGSNFTLKIRSTKLEDSAMYFCASTSAEAFFGQGTRLTVV.

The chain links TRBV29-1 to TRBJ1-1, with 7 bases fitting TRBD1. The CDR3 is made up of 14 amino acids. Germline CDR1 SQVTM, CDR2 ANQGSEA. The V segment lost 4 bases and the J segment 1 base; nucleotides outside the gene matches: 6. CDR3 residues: CSVGRGEGNTEAFF. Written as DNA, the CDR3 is TGCAGCGTTGGCAGGGGGGAAGGGAACACTGAAGCTTTCTTT.

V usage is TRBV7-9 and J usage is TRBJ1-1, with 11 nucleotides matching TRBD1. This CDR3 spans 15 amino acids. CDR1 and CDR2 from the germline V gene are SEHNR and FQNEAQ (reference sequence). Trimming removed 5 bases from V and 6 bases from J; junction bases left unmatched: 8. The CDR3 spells CASSVGTGGKSEAFF. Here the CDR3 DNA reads TGTGCCAGCAGCGTGGGGACAGGGGGAAAGTCTGAAGCTTTCTTT.

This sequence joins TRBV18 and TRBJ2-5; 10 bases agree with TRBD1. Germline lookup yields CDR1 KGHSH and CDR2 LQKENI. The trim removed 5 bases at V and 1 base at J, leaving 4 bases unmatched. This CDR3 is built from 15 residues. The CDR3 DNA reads TGTGCCAGCTCAGGTTGGACAGGGGGCCAAGAGACCCAGTACTTC. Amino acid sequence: CASSGWTGGQETQYF.

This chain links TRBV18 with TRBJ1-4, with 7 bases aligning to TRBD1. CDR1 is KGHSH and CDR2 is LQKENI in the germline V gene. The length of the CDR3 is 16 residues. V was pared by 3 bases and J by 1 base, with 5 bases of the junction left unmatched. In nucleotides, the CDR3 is TGTGCCAGCTCACCTAACAGGGGAGGAACTAATGAAAAACTGTTTTTT. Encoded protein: CASSPNRGGTNEKLFF.

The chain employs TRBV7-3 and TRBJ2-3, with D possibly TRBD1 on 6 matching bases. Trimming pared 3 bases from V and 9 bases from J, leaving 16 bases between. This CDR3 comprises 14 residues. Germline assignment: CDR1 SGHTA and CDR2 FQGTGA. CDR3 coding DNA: TGTGCCAGCAGCTTGGGGATATTGGGGGCAACGCAGTATTTT. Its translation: CASSLGILGATQYF.